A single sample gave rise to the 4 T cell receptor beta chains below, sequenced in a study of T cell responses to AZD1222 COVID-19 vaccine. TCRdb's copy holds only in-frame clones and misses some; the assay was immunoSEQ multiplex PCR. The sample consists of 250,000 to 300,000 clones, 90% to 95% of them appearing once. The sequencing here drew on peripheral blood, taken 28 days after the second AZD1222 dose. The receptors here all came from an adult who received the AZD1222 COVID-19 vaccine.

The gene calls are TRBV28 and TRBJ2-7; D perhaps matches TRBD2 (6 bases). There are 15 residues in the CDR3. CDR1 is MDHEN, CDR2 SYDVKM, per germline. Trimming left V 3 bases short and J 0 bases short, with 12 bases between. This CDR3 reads CASSLAGRVSYEQYF. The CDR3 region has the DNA TGTGCCAGCAGTTTGGCCGGGAGAGTCTCCTACGAGCAGTACTTC.

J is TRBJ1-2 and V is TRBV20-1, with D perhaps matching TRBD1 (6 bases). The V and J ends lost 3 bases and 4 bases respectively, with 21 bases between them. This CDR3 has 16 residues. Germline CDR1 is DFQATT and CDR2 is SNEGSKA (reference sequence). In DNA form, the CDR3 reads TGCAGTGCTAGTGGGGGGGCGTTAAGCTTAGGCTATGGCTACACCTTC. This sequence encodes CSASGGALSLGYGYTF.

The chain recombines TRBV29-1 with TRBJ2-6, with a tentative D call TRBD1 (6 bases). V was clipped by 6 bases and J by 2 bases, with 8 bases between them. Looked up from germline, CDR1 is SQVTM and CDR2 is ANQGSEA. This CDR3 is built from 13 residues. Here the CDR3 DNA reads TGCAGCGTCAGGGGCACTGGGGCCAACGTCCTGACTTTC. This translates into CSVRGTGANVLTF.

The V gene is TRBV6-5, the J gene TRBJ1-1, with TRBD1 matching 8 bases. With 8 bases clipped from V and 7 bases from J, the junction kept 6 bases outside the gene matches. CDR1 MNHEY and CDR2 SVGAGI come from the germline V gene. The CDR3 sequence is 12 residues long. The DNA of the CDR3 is TGTGCCAGCTCCCGGGACAGGAATGAAGCTTTCTTT. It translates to CASSRDRNEAFF.